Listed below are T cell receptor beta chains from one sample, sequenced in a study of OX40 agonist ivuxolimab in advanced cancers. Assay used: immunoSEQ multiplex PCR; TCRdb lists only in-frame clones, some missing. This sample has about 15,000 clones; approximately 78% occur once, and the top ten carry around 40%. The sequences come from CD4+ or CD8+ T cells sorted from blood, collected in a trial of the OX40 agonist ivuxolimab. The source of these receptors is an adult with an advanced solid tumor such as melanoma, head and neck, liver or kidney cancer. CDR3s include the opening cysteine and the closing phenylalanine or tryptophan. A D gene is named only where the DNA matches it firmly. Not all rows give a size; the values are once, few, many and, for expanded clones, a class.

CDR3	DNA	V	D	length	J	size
CASNTGTGVHEQYF	TGTGCCAGCAACACCGGGACAGGCGTACACGAGCAGTACTTC	TRBV7-9	TRBD1	14	TRBJ2-7	NA
CASSLGGNLGPNYGYTF	TGCGCCAGCAGCTTGGGAGGGAATTTAGGTCCTAACTATGGCTACACCTTC	TRBV5-1	NA	17	TRBJ1-2	NA
CASSGGGSYNEQFF	TGTGCCAGCAGTGGGGGGGGCTCCTACAATGAGCAGTTCTTC	TRBV6-5	TRBD2	14	TRBJ2-1	NA
CASSVEGPTRGEQFF	TGTGCCAGCAGCGTAGAGGGACCCACCCGTGGTGAGCAGTTCTTC	TRBV9	NA	15	TRBJ2-1	NA
CASSLNHGPYEQYF	TGTGCCAGCAGCTTAAATCACGGCCCCTACGAGCAGTACTTC	TRBV7-3	NA	14	TRBJ2-7	NA
CASSFRGDTGELFF	TGTGCCAGCAGCTTCCGGGGGGACACCGGGGAGCTGTTTTTT	TRBV11-1	TRBD2	14	TRBJ2-2	NA
CAISASGQGSPLHF	TGTGCCATCAGCGCATCGGGACAGGGTTCACCCCTCCACTTT	TRBV10-3	TRBD1	14	TRBJ1-6	NA
CSVEGEETSGTYEQYF	TGCAGCGTTGAAGGAGAAGAGACTAGCGGGACCTACGAGCAGTACTTC	TRBV29-1	TRBD2	16	TRBJ2-7	NA
CAWSLLETGEDEQFF	TGTGCCTGGAGTTTATTAGAGACAGGGGAGGATGAGCAGTTCTTC	TRBV30	TRBD1	15	TRBJ2-1	NA
CASSPREGTDTQYF	TGTGCCAGCAGCCCCCGCGAAGGCACAGATACGCAGTATTTT	TRBV7-9	NA	14	TRBJ2-3	once
CASSQDQEWDIGPGELFF	TGTGCCAGCAGCCAAGATCAAGAATGGGACATTGGACCCGGGGAGCTGTTTTTT	TRBV14	NA	18	TRBJ2-2	NA
CASSLVGGEEYNEQFF	TGTGCCAGCAGCTTAGTCGGGGGAGAGGAGTACAATGAGCAGTTCTTC	TRBV7-6	NA	16	TRBJ2-1	NA
CASSATGTLEETQYF	TGTGCCAGCAGCGCCACCGGGACCCTGGAAGAGACCCAGTACTTC	TRBV9	NA	15	TRBJ2-5	NA
CASSLVMWDSNNSPLHF	TGTGCCAGCAGCTTAGTAATGTGGGACAGCAATAATTCACCCCTCCACTTT	TRBV7-6	TRBD1	17	TRBJ1-6	NA
CASSIPTSGTPEQFF	TGTGCCAGTAGTATCCCAACTAGCGGGACCCCTGAGCAGTTCTTC	TRBV19	TRBD2	15	TRBJ2-1	NA
CASSSQIGREAFF	TGTGCCAGCAGTTCTCAAATAGGGAGGGAAGCTTTCTTT	TRBV6-5	NA	13	TRBJ1-1	NA
CASSLGAEQYF	TGTGCCAGCAGTTTAGGGGCGGAGCAGTACTTC	TRBV28	NA	11	TRBJ2-7	once
CASSPGQFTPTNYGYTF	TGTGCCAGCTCACCGGGGCAGTTTACCCCGACTAACTATGGCTACACCTTC	TRBV18	NA	17	TRBJ1-2	NA
CASSWTGDNSPLHF	TGTGCCAGCAGTTGGACAGGGGACAATTCACCCCTCCACTTT	TRBV6-5	TRBD1	14	TRBJ1-6	few
CASSYRAGGRYEQFF	TGTGCCAGCAGTTACAGGGCTGGGGGGCGGTATGAGCAGTTCTTC	TRBV5-6	NA	15	TRBJ2-1	few
CASSLNSHYEQYF	TGTGCCAGCAGCTTGAATTCGCATTACGAGCAGTACTTC	TRBV5-4	NA	13	TRBJ2-7	NA
CASSSRLARVYETQYF	TGTGCCAGCAGTTCCCGACTAGCGCGGGTTTATGAGACCCAGTACTTC	TRBV27	TRBD2	16	TRBJ2-5	NA
CASSYSKGRGPLHF	TGTGCCAGCAGTTACTCGAAAGGTCGAGGCCCCCTCCACTTT	TRBV6-5	NA	14	TRBJ1-6	NA
CASSGGSYEQYF	TGTGCCAGCAGCGGGGGGAGCTACGAGCAGTACTTC	TRBV2	TRBD2	12	TRBJ2-7	NA
CASSSGLADNEQFF	TGTGCCAGCAGCTCGGGACTAGCGGACAATGAGCAGTTCTTC	TRBV5-4	TRBD2	14	TRBJ2-1	NA
CASSEPLRNEQFF	TGTGCCAGCAGTGAACCCCTACGGAATGAGCAGTTCTTC	TRBV2	NA	13	TRBJ2-1	NA
CASSLETGNTEAFF	TGTGCCAGCAGCCTGGAAACAGGCAACACTGAAGCTTTCTTT	TRBV7-9	NA	14	TRBJ1-1	NA
CASRNTGTGELFF	TGTGCCAGCAGAAACACAGGTACCGGGGAGCTGTTTTTT	TRBV27	NA	13	TRBJ2-2	NA
CASGTSVSEQFF	TGTGCCAGCGGGACTAGTGTGTCTGAGCAGTTCTTC	TRBV6-5	TRBD2	12	TRBJ2-1	NA
CAISEVALKGGEQYF	TGTGCCATCAGTGAGGTGGCCCTGAAGGGGGGAGAGCAGTACTTC	TRBV10-3	NA	15	TRBJ2-7	NA
CASSRTGLNNNYGYTF	TGTGCCAGCAGCCGGACAGGGTTAAACAACAACTATGGCTACACCTTC	TRBV4-2	TRBD1	16	TRBJ1-2	once
CASSSNYGYTF	TGTGCCAGCAGTTCAAACTATGGCTACACCTTC	TRBV28	NA	11	TRBJ1-2	NA
CASSQPGLAYEQYF	TGTGCCAGCAGCCAACCGGGACTAGCTTACGAGCAGTACTTC	TRBV7-2	TRBD2	14	TRBJ2-7	NA
CASSPGQGSNEAFF	TGTGCCAGCAGCCCGGGACAGGGGAGTAATGAAGCTTTCTTT	TRBV28	TRBD1	14	TRBJ1-1	NA
CASSSQGEDGYTF	TGTGCCAGCAGTTCACAGGGGGAGGATGGCTACACCTTC	TRBV6-5	TRBD1	13	TRBJ1-2	NA
CASSQSKLAAGSYEQYF	TGTGCCAGCAGCCAGAGCAAACTAGCCGCCGGCTCCTACGAGCAGTACTTC	TRBV4-2	NA	17	TRBJ2-7	once
CASTPTSGSTDTQYF	TGTGCCAGCACCCCGACTAGCGGAAGCACAGATACGCAGTATTTT	TRBV6-1	TRBD2	15	TRBJ2-3	NA
CASSQQGYNEQFF	TGTGCCAGCAGCCAACAGGGGTACAATGAGCAGTTCTTC	TRBV7-8	TRBD1	13	TRBJ2-1	NA
CASSIEVGRNYEQYF	TGTGCCAGTAGTATTGAGGTTGGGCGGAACTACGAGCAGTACTTC	TRBV19	NA	15	TRBJ2-7	NA
CASRSRRLASRQTNTEAFF	TGTGCCAGCAGATCGAGGCGTCTGGCGTCAAGACAGACGAACACTGAAGCTTTCTTT	TRBV5-8	NA	19	TRBJ1-1	NA
CASSGGTGNQPQHF	TGTGCCAGCAGTGGAGGGACAGGCAATCAGCCCCAGCATTTT	TRBV6-1	TRBD1	14	TRBJ1-5	NA
CASTWTSGGRDTQYF	TGTGCCAGCACTTGGACTAGCGGGGGTCGAGATACGCAGTATTTT	TRBV19	TRBD2	15	TRBJ2-3	NA
CASSLEELYGYTF	TGCGCCAGCAGCTTGGAGGAGTTGTATGGCTACACCTTC	TRBV5-1	NA	13	TRBJ1-2	many
CASSMREGSNYGYTF	TGTGCCAGTAGTATGCGGGAGGGGTCCAACTATGGCTACACCTTC	TRBV19	NA	15	TRBJ1-2	NA
CASSIVGQGRSEPRSGNTIYF	TGTGCCAGTAGTATAGTGGGACAGGGGAGAAGTGAACCTCGCTCTGGAAACACCATATATTTT	TRBV19	TRBD1	21	TRBJ1-3	NA
CASGLVPRRVCYGYTF	TGTGCTAGTGGTTTGGTACCTCGGAGGGTTTGCTATGGCTACACCTTC	TRBV12-5	NA	16	TRBJ1-2	NA
CAWSLTVSGQYF	TGTGCCTGGAGTTTGACAGTGAGCGGGCAGTATTTT	TRBV30	NA	12	TRBJ2-3	NA
CASSYYRTAYEQYF	TGTGCCAGCAGTTACTATAGGACAGCCTACGAGCAGTACTTC	TRBV6-5	NA	14	TRBJ2-7	NA
CASSLVGSGVETQYF	TGTGCCAGCAGCTTGGTGGGGTCAGGGGTAGAGACCCAGTACTTC	TRBV7-9	NA	15	TRBJ2-5	NA
CASSSQMNTEAFF	TGTGCCAGCAGTTCCCAGATGAACACTGAAGCTTTCTTT	TRBV6-5	NA	13	TRBJ1-1	once
CASSFGNTEAFF	TGTGCCAGCAGCTTTGGGAACACTGAAGCTTTCTTT	TRBV11-1	NA	12	TRBJ1-1	NA